A few counts support the clone carrying this T cell receptor (beta chain). Repertoires were generated with immunoSEQ multiplex PCR, while TCRdb's copy carries only in-frame clones and drops some. This sample carries 220,000 or so clones, about 88% of them seen once, and the ten largest clones take roughly 10%. The data stem from a study of blood T cell repertoires in COVID-19. Unmatched junction bases numbered 1, after V lost 8 bases and J lost 4 bases. Germline V lookup: CDR1 MGHDK, CDR2 SYGVNS. The CDR3 consists of 13 residues. This chain joins TRBV25-1 and TRBJ2-2; TRBD1 agrees at 10 bases. Material for sequencing was peripheral blood. This TCR derives from a woman in her fifties or sixties with COVID-19, enrolled during active disease. This chain's CDR3 is CASGQGGTGELFF. CDR3 sequence (DNA): TGTGCCAGCGGACAGGGGGGCACCGGGGAGCTGTTTTTT.